This TCR beta chain stems from a study of shared clonotypes between healthy human individuals. Study results and limitations: Among donors, sharing of clonotypes was expected to be affected by sequencing depth. The study generally estimated greater richness for naive than memory subsets.

On this clone itself: Its antigen is unidentified.

Splitting of each subset's genomic DNA was done evenly across several immunoSEQ plates. Only in-frame clones appear in the TCRdb table, and some are missing; sequencing was by immunoSEQ multiplex PCR. The profile shows roughly 2,300,000 clones, 85% to 95% of them singletons. The TCR comes from a young man in good health. Some clones in this sample may be carry-over from other donors' samples. The sample consisted of naive CD4+ T cells from PBMCs. The subset: CD45RA+ positively selected.

CDR3 bases: TGTGCCAGCAGCTTGATCCCCGGATCGGGGGCTAGTGGTAATGAGCAGTTCTTC. This sequence encodes CASSLIPGSGASGNEQFF. The chain is built from TRBV5-6 and TRBJ2-1, with D perhaps matching TRBD1 or TRBD2 (6 bases each). The V end was cut by 1 base, the J end by 7 bases, with 24 bases between. The CDR3 is made up of 18 amino acids. Germline V gene lookup returns CDR1 SGHDT and CDR2 YYEEEE.